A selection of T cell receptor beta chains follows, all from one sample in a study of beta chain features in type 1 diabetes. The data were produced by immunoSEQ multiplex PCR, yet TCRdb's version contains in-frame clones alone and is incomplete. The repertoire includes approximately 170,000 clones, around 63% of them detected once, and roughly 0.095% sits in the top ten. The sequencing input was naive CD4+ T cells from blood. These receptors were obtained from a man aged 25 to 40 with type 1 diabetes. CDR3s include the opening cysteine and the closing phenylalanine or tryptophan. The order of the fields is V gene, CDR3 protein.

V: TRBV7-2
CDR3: CASSSPPLSYEQYF

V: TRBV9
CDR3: CASSAATGSTEAFF

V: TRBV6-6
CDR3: CASSPGGGNYGYTF

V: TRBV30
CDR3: CAWSVALVMGTSGDRYNEQFF

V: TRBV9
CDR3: CASSVEGGNSPLHF

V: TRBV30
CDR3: CAWSVQGRETQYF

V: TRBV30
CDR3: CAWSVGGLGQPQHF

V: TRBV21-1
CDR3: CASSERADSTDTQYF

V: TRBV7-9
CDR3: CAIGPADGNEKLFF

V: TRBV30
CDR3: CAWSVRRQETQYF

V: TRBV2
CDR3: CASKGPTGTDTQYF

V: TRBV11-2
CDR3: CASTLGAKNIQYF

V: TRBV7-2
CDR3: CASSLGPTDTQYF

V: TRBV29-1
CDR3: CSVEYPGTPKMFEQFF

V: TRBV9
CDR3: CASSPTPLTGNTIYF

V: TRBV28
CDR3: CASSSRVSGNIQYF

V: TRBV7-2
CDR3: CASSLGQPTDTQYF

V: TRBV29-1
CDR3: CSSRPEVDTQYF

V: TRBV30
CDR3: CAWSVGGLRGNTIYF

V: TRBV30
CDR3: CAWSVPGNTIYF

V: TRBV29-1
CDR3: CSVEAGELFF

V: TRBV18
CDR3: CASSPDRAKNIQYF

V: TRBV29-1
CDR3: CSVEGLQGMNTEAFF

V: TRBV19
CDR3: CASSGRLGKETQYF

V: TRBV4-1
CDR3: CASSHPPRTGEGEKLFF

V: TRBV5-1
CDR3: CASSTGTMNEKLFF

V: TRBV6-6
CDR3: CASSYIEGLEETQYF

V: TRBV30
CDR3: CAWSEGRNYGYTF

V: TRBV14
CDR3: CASSQDRGRQETQYF

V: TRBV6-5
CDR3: CASSYSSRTEAFF

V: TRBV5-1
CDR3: CASSAGQDTDTQYF